A single TCR beta chain is shown here with its context. A second roughly 6 to 11 cycle PCR used barcoded and J-beta primers. MiXCR, run by TCRdb on the 5' RACE reads, gives a single entry per CDR3 protein. The sample carries about 640,000 distinct CDR3 sequences, about 53% recorded once. These data are taken from a study of blood T cells in healthy people across ages. CDR3 size: 13 residues. Per germline, CDR1 DFQATT and CDR2 SNEGSKA (reference sequence). The trim removed 3 bases at V and 7 bases at J, leaving 5 bases unmatched. The V gene is TRBV20-1, the J gene TRBJ1-4; 7 bases agree with TRBD1. Sequences were obtained from blood. The sequence was collected from a man in his 60s in good health. The CDR3 protein is CSASRDSREKLFF. CDR3 in DNA: TGCAGTGCTAGTCGGGACAGTCGTGAAAAACTGTTTTTT.